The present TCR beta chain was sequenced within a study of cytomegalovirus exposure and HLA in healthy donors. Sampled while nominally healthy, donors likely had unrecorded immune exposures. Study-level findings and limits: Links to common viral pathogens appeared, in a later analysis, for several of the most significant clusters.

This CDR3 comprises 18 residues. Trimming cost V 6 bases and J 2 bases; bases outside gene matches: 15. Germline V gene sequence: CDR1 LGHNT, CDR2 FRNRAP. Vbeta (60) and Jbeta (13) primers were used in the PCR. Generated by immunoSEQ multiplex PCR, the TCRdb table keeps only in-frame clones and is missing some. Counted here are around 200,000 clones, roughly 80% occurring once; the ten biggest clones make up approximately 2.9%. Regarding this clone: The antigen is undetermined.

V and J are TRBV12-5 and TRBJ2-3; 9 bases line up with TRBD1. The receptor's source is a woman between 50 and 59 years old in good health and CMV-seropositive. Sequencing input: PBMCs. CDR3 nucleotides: TGTGCTAGTGGCCGGCGATCCGGGACAGGGAGCTTCACAGATACGCAGTATTTT. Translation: CASGRRSGTGSFTDTQYF. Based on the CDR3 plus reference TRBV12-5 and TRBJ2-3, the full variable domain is DARVTQTPRHKVTEMGQEVTMRCQPILGHNTVFWYRQTMMQGLELLAYFRNRAPLDDSGMPKDRFSAEMPDATLATLKIQPSEPRDSAVYFCASGRRSGTGSFTDTQYFGPGTRLTVL.